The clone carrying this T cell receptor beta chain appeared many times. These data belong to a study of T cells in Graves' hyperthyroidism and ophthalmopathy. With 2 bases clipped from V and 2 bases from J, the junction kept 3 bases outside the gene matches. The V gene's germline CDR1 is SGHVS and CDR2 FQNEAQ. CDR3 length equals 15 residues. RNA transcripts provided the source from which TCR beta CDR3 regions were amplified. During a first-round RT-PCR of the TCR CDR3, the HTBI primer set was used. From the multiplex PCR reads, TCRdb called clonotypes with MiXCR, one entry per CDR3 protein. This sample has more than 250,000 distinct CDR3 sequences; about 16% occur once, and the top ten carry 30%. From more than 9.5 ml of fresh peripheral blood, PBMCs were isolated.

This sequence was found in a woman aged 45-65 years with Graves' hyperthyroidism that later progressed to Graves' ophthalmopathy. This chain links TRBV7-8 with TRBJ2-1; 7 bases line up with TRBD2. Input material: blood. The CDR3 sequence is CASSLTGTTYNEQFF. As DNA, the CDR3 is TGTGCCAGCAGCTTAACCGGGACTACCTACAATGAGCAGTTCTTC.